Below, 7 T cell receptor beta chains from the same sample are listed, as sequenced in a study of T cells in Graves' hyperthyroidism and ophthalmopathy. The source material, RNA transcripts, was used to amplify TCR beta CDR3 regions. Primed by the HTBI set, a first-round RT-PCR was run on the TCR CDR3. TCRdb re-called the multiplex PCR reads through MiXCR, storing one row per CDR3 protein. The sample yields over 700,000 distinct CDR3 sequences, 38% seen once. The specimen was blood. All receptors derive from a man aged 18-30 years with Graves' hyperthyroidism.

This clonotype was seen more than once but under ten times. The CDR3 loop is CASSPSMGLNEKLFF. The CDR3 coding sequence is TGTGCCAGCAGTCCTTCCATGGGGCTAAATGAAAAACTGTTTTTT. The J gene is TRBJ1-4, the V gene TRBV12-3 or TRBV12-4; a weak D match, TRBD1 (5 bases). The CDR3 is 15 amino acids. V lost 5 bases and J 5 bases, leaving 15 bases between the germline ends.

The rearrangement uses TRBV2 and TRBJ2-2, with 11 bases aligning to TRBD1. Germline V gene lookup returns CDR1 SNHLY and CDR2 FYNNEI. Losses at the gene ends were 3 bases for V and 5 bases for J; bases not matched to a gene: 11. The CDR3 length is 18 residues. The CDR3 nucleotides read TGTGCCAGCAGTGACTCTTGGACAGGGGGCATCGAAACCGGGGAGCTGTTTTTT. This translates into CASSDSWTGGIETGELFF.

This clonotype came up a few times. The chain employs TRBV2 and TRBJ1-2, with TRBD1 identical over 8 bases. V gave up 1 base and J gave up 5 bases; unmatched junction bases: 9. CDR1 and CDR2 from the germline V gene are SNHLY and FYNNEI. The CDR3 contains 16 residues. The CDR3, as DNA: TGTGCCAGCAGTGAAGGAGCCGGGACAGGAAAGTATGGCTACACCTTC. As protein: CASSEGAGTGKYGYTF.

The rearrangement links TRBV12-3 or TRBV12-4 to TRBJ1-6; a possible D gene is TRBD1 (6 bases). The length of the CDR3 is 15 residues. The germline V and J ends were trimmed by 5 bases and 7 bases, with 15 bases remaining between them. CDR3 in amino acids: CASSAMNRVNSPLHF. As DNA, the CDR3 is TGTGCCAGCAGTGCCATGAACAGGGTGAATTCACCCCTCCACTTT.

The rearrangement links TRBV9 to TRBJ2-7; TRBD1 matches 7 bases. The V and J ends lost 3 bases and 4 bases, in that order; junction bases with no gene match: 10. This CDR3 has 15 residues. CDR1 and CDR2 from the germline V gene are SGDLS and YYNGEE. CDR3 DNA sequence: TGTGCCAGCAGCGCTTGGCCAGGGACAGCTTACGAGCAGTACTTC. The encoded protein is CASSAWPGTAYEQYF.

In its sample, this clonotype was seen a few times. The CDR3 coding sequence is TGTGCCAGCTCGGGGGACGGCTCCTACGAGCAGTACTTC. It is translated as CASSGDGSYEQYF. This chain links TRBV3-1 with TRBJ2-7; D possibly corresponds to TRBD2 (6 bases). CDR1 is LGHDT, CDR2 YNNKEL, per germline (reference sequence). The CDR3 loop spans 13 amino acids. With 8 bases removed from V and 0 bases from J, the gap between germline ends came to 11 bases.

The chain carries TRBV7-8 and TRBJ2-5; D ambiguous. CDR3 length equals 13 residues. Trimming shortened V by 6 bases and J by 7 bases, and 15 bases separated the two germline ends. Germline V lookup: CDR1 SGHVS, CDR2 FQNEAQ. The CDR3, as DNA: TGTGCCAGCAGTTCCTCGAATCCCGGGACCCAGTACTTC. Translating it yields CASSSSNPGTQYF. Together with reference TRBV7-8 and TRBJ2-5, the CDR3 gives the full variable domain: GAGVSQSPRYKVAKRGQDVALRCDPISGHVSLFWYQQALGQGPEFLTYFQNEAQLDKSGLPSDRFFAERPEGSVSTLKIQRTQQEDSAVYLCASSSSNPGTQYFGPGTRLLVL.